This section outlines one T cell receptor beta chain sequence together with its context. Its antigen remains unknown. TCRdb reprocessed the 5' RACE reads with MiXCR, giving one entry per CDR3 protein. The data hold about 110,000 distinct CDR3 sequences, with approximately 13% observed a single time. The data stem from a study of T-cell memory formation after mild COVID-19. Study details: The two donors had largely donor-specific TCR clusters. General study points: Day 37-peaking second-wave clones had unconfirmed SARS-CoV-2 specificity. CM and EM subsets held most contracting CD4+ clones; EMRA held CD8+ ones. Day 15 to 85 contracting clones showed balanced CD4/CD8; day 15 to 37 expanders favored CD4+.

CDR1 is SGHRS and CDR2 is YFSETQ in the germline V gene. V lost 1 base, J lost 3 bases, and 9 bases stayed unmatched. This CDR3 is 17 amino acids long. Source material: PBMCs or a T cell subset sorted from them (not recorded which). This clonotype was obtained from an adult woman who had mild COVID-19 (a few samples of this study predate the infection). Cell type and time point are not known. V gene TRBV5-1 combines with J gene TRBJ2-1; TRBD2 agrees at 8 bases. CDR3 residues: CASSLRRSGDFYNEQFF. The CDR3 DNA sequence: TGCGCCAGCAGCTTGCGCCGTAGCGGGGATTTCTACAATGAGCAGTTCTTC. Full variable domain (outside the CDR3, taken from reference TRBV5-1 and TRBJ2-1): KAGVTQTPRYLIKTRGQQVTLSCSPISGHRSVSWYQQTPGQGLQFLFEYFSETQRNKGNFPGRFSGRQFSNSRSEMNVSTLELGDSALYLCASSLRRSGDFYNEQFFGPGTRLTVL.